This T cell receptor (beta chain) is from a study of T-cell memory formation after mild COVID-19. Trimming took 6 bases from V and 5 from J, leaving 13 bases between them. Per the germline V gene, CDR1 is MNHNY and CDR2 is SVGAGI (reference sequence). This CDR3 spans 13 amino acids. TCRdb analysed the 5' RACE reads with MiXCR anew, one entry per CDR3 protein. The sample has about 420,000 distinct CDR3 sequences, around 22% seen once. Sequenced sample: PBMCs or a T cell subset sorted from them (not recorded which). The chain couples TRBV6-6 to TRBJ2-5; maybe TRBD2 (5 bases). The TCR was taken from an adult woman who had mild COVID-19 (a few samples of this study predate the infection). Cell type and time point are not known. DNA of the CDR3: TGTGCCAGCAGGGCGAGAGGGCTGGAGACCCAGTACTTC. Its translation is CASRARGLETQYF.